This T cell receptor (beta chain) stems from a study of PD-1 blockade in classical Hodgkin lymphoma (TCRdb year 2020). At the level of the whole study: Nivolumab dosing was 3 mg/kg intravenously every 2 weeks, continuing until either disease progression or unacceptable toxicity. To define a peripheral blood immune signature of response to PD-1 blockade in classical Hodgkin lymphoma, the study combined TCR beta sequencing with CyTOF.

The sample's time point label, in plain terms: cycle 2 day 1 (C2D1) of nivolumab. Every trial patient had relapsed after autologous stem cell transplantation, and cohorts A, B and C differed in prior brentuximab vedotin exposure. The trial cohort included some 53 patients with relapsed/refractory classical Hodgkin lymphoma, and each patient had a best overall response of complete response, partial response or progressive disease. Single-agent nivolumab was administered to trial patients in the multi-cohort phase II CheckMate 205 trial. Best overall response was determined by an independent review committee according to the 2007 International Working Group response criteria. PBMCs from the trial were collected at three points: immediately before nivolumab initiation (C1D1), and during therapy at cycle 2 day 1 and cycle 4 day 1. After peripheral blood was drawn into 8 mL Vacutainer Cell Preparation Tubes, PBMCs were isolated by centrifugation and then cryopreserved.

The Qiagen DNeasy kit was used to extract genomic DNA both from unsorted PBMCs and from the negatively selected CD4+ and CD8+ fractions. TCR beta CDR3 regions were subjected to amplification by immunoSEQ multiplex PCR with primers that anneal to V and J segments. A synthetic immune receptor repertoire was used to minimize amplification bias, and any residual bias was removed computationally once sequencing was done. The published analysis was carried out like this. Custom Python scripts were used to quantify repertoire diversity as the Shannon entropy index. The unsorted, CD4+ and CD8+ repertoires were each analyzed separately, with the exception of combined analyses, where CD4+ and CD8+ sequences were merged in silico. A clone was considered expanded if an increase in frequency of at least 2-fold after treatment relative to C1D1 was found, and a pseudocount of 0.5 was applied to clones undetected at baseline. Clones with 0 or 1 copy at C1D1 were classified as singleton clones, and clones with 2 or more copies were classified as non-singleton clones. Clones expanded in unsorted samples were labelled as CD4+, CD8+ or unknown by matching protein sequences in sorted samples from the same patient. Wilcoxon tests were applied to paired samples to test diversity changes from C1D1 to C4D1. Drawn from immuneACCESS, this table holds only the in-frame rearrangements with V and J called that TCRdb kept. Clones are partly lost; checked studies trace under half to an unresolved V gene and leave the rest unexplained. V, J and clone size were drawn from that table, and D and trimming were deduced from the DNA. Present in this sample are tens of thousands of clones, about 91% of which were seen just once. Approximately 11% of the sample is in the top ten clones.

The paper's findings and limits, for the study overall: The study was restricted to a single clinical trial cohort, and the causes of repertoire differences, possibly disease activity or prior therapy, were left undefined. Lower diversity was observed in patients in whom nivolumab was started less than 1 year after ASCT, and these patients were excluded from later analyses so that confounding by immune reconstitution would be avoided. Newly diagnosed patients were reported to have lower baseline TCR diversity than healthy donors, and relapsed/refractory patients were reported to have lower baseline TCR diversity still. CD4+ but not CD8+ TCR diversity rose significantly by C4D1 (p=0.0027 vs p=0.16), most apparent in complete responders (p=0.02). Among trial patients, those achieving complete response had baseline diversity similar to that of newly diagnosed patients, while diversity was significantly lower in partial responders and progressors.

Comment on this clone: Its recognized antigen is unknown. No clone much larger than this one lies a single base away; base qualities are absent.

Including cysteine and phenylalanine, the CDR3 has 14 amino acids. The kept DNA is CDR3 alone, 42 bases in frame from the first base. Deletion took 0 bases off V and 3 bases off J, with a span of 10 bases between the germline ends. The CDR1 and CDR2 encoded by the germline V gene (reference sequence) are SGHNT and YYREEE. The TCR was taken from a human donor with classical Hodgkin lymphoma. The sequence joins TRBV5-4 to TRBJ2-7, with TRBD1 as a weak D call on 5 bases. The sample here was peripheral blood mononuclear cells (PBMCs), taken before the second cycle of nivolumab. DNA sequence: TGTGCCAGCAGCTTGGATGGCAGGGACTACGAGCAGTACTTC. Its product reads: CASSLDGRDYEQYF.